The clone carrying this TCR beta chain showed up just a few times. Antigen unknown. The data derive from a study of identical twins. Points from the study as a whole: Rather than following the same donors, the conclusions depended on cross-sectional statistical analysis. Out-of-frame alpha sequences shared by twins were enriched for low generation probability. Researchers reported weaker excess twin sharing in beta out-of-frame sequences.

Trimming left V 3 bases short and J 0 bases short, with 9 bases between. There are 15 residues in the CDR3. Per the germline V gene, CDR1 is WNHNN and CDR2 is SYGVQD (reference sequence). TCRdb re-derived calls from the 5' RACE reads in MiXCR, one entry per CDR3 protein. The sample includes 700,000 or so distinct CDR3 sequences, 8.5% to 9% of them seen just once. This same sample was also part of a study on yellow fever vaccine responses in identical twins.

The TCR comes from a woman aged 18 to 35 in good health. The chain combines TRBV10-1 with TRBJ2-4; D not resolved. Sample: PBMCs. The CDR3 DNA reads TGCGCCAGCAGTGACTTCAAACTAGCCAAAAACATTCAGTACTTC. Protein sequence: CASSDFKLAKNIQYF.